The 8 T cell receptor beta chains in this list originate from one sample, sequenced in a study of blood T cells in healthy people across ages. The use of a sample-barcoded 5' primer and a J-beta primer mix characterized a second PCR of roughly 7 to 11 cycles. MiXCR was run by TCRdb on the 5' RACE reads, yielding one entry per CDR3 protein. The sample includes about 1.7 million distinct CDR3 sequences, 25% to 30% of them seen just once. Sequenced material: blood. These receptors all come from a woman aged 30 to 39 in good health.

This chain uses TRBV29-1 with TRBJ2-7; the D gene is possibly TRBD2 (6 bases). The CDR3 has 13 residues. Germline CDR1 and CDR2: SQVTM and ANQGSEA. This CDR3 is CGVEEGRRAGQYF. In nucleotides, the CDR3 is TGCGGTGTTGAGGAGGGACGGCGGGCGGGGCAGTACTTC.

The rearrangement uses TRBV10-3 and TRBJ2-7; TRBD2 aligns across 9 bases. This CDR3 is built from 15 residues. Germline assignment: CDR1 ENHRY and CDR2 SYGVKD. Losses at the gene ends were 0 bases for V and 5 bases for J; bases not matched to a gene: 5. The CDR3 reads CAISESGSGRNEQYF. CDR3 sequence (DNA): TGTGCCATCAGTGAGTCTGGCAGCGGGAGGAACGAGCAGTACTTC.

This chain connects TRBV6-1 to TRBJ1-2, with D perhaps matching TRBD1 (6 bases). CDR1 and CDR2 from the germline V gene are MNHNS and SASEGT. The CDR3 has 15 residues. The germline V and J ends were trimmed by 6 bases and 0 bases, with 14 bases remaining between them. The CDR3 spells CASRTPGASNYGYTF. CDR3 sequence (DNA): TGTGCCAGCAGGACCCCAGGGGCTTCTAACTATGGCTACACCTTC.

This sequence joins TRBV12-3 or TRBV12-4 and TRBJ1-1, with D tentatively TRBD1 (5 bases). Deletions cut 6 bases from V and 0 bases from J, with 11 bases between. CDR3 length: 14 residues. CDR3 in DNA: TGTGCCAGCAGGTTGACAGAGATGAACACTGAAGCTTTCTTT. Residues: CASRLTEMNTEAFF.

About this clonotype: Germline is not matched at one junction end, which may reflect a read error. The genes are TRBV3-1 and TRBJ2-7, with TRBD1 identical over 9 bases. Germline loops: CDR1 LGHDT, CDR2 YNNKEL (reference sequence). There are 18 residues in the CDR3. Here the CDR3 DNA reads TGTGCCAGCAGCCAAGCATACAGGGGGCGCGGTATGAGGTACGAACAGTACTTC. Its translation: CASSQAYRGRGMRYEQYF.

This clonotype was detected a few times. This rearrangement joins TRBV6-1 to TRBJ2-3; 16 nucleotides align to TRBD2. The CDR3 length is 16 residues. The V and J ends lost 6 bases and 5 bases, in that order; junction bases with no gene match: 5. CDR1 and CDR2 (germline): MNHNS, SASEGT. The chain's CDR3 is CASRGTSGGDEDTQYF. CDR3 DNA sequence: TGTGCCAGCAGGGGGACTAGCGGGGGGGATGAAGATACGCAGTATTTT.

This clonotype was counted a single time. A much larger clone lies a single base off, so this may be a read error. The chain links TRBV29-1 to TRBJ2-3; D not resolved. V shed 7 bases and J shed 8 bases, with 16 bases lying between them. This CDR3 is built from 12 residues. Looked up from germline, CDR1 is SQVTM and CDR2 is ANQGSEA. The CDR3 loop is CSARPVPGTQYF. CDR3 nucleotide sequence: TGCAGCGCCAGGCCCGTCCCAGGTACGCAGTATTTT.

The V and J genes are TRBV10-3 and TRBJ1-1, with a tentative D call TRBD1 (6 bases). CDR1 ENHRY and CDR2 SYGVKD come from the germline V gene. Trimming removed 6 bases from V and 10 bases from J, with 21 bases in between. The CDR3 has 14 residues. The CDR3 coding sequence is TGTGCCATCAGGACAGGAGCTCCCGATTCCGGAGCTTTCTTT. The encoded protein is CAIRTGAPDSGAFF.